Given below is one T cell receptor (beta chain) in context. Its antigen is unidentified. The time point: blood 2 weeks post-SBRT. Treatment meaning: 15 Gy SBRT to primary tumor, nephrectomy 4 weeks later. V dropped 0 bases and J dropped 4; count of bases not matched to a gene: 15. The CDR3 extends over 18 amino acids. Germline V gene lookup returns CDR1 SGDLS and CDR2 YYNGEE. Clones were read by immunoSEQ multiplex PCR, and TCRdb kept only the in-frame ones, dropping some. Of tens of thousands of clones listed, 75% to 90% are singletons. These data originate in a study of radiation and T cells in renal cell carcinoma. Findings of the study overall: Baseline intratumoral clonotype presence is unknown without pretreatment biopsies.

The specimen comprised blood, sampled from a patient whose treatment included radiotherapy and nephrectomy. The chain joins TRBV9 to TRBJ1-2, with 7 positions matching TRBD1. The TCR originated in a woman between 65 and 79 years old with renal cell carcinoma. CDR3 in amino acids: CASSVESTRGGASYGYTF. CDR3 bases: TGTGCCAGCAGCGTAGAATCCACTCGAGGGGGCGCCAGCTATGGCTACACCTTC. Complete variable domain (other parts from reference TRBV9 and TRBJ1-2): DSGVTQTPKHLITATGQRVTLRCSPRSGDLSVYWYQQSLDQGLQFLIQYYNGEERAKGNILERFSAQQFPDLHSELNLSSLELGDSALYFCASSVESTRGGASYGYTFGSGTRLTVV.